Listed below are T cell receptor beta chains from one sample, sequenced in a study of memory CD4+ T cells and cytomegalovirus serostatus. Produced via immunoSEQ multiplex PCR; TCRdb's table is partial and in-frame only. The table has 60,000 to 75,000 clones, around 81% seen once. The sample comprised memory CD4+ T cells from blood. These receptors were taken from an adult in good health and CMV-seronegative. Some clones in this sample may be carry-over from other donors' samples. Each CDR3 is given with its conserved first and last residue. Fields, in order: clone size, J gene, D gene, V gene, CDR3 DNA, CDR3 protein. The D gene is left open where the match is weak. A clone size is listed for some rows: how often the clone was seen (once, few, many), or a class if it is expanded.

clone size: NA; J gene: TRBJ2-2; D gene: NA; V gene: TRBV5-1; CDR3 DNA: TGCGCCAGCAGCCTAGGACTCAACACCGGGGAGCTGTTTTTT; CDR3 protein: CASSLGLNTGELFF
clone size: NA; J gene: TRBJ1-2; D gene: NA; V gene: TRBV11-2; CDR3 DNA: TGTGCCAGCAGCTTTTCCTTTTATATGGGGGGCCGGTATGGCTACACCTTC; CDR3 protein: CASSFSFYMGGRYGYTF
clone size: once; J gene: TRBJ2-6; D gene: NA; V gene: TRBV5-1; CDR3 DNA: TGCGCCAGCAGGGACTGGCTCGGGGGGGCCAACGTCCTGACTTTC; CDR3 protein: CASRDWLGGANVLTF
clone size: NA; J gene: TRBJ2-1; D gene: NA; V gene: TRBV30; CDR3 DNA: TGTGCCTGGAGTAGCCCCGGGGGCTTCTACAATGAGCAGTTCTTC; CDR3 protein: CAWSSPGGFYNEQFF
clone size: NA; J gene: TRBJ2-1; D gene: NA; V gene: TRBV6-5; CDR3 DNA: TGTGCCAGCAGCCCCAGTCGCCTTATTAACAATGAGCAGTTCTTC; CDR3 protein: CASSPSRLINNEQFF
clone size: NA; J gene: TRBJ2-3; D gene: NA; V gene: TRBV7-2; CDR3 DNA: TGTGCCAGCAGCTTAGGAAGGGATGCTCGCACGCAGTATTTT; CDR3 protein: CASSLGRDARTQYF
clone size: NA; J gene: TRBJ1-2; D gene: NA; V gene: TRBV4-3; CDR3 DNA: TGCGCCAGCAGCCGCGGCCGTACCGACATCACAAATGGCTACACCTTC; CDR3 protein: CASSRGRTDITNGYTF
clone size: NA; J gene: TRBJ1-3; D gene: NA; V gene: TRBV6-1; CDR3 DNA: TGTGCCAGCAGTTTTGGGGGCCTTAACACCATATATTTT; CDR3 protein: CASSFGGLNTIYF
clone size: NA; J gene: TRBJ2-7; D gene: NA; V gene: TRBV10-3; CDR3 DNA: TGTGCCATCAGTCGGGGGTACGAGCAGTACTTC; CDR3 protein: CAISRGYEQYF
clone size: NA; J gene: TRBJ2-7; D gene: NA; V gene: TRBV11-2; CDR3 DNA: TGTGCCAGCAGGAAGGGACATAGCTCCTACGAGCAGTACTTC; CDR3 protein: CASRKGHSSYEQYF
clone size: NA; J gene: TRBJ2-4; D gene: TRBD1; V gene: TRBV11-2; CDR3 DNA: TGTGCCAGCAGCCCTCGACAGGGGGCGCGGGGTTGGGCCAAAAACATTCAGTACTTC; CDR3 protein: CASSPRQGARGWAKNIQYF
clone size: NA; J gene: TRBJ2-7; D gene: NA; V gene: TRBV10-2; CDR3 DNA: TGCGCCAGCACCCTGGGGGGCTCCTACGAGCAGTACTTC; CDR3 protein: CASTLGGSYEQYF
clone size: NA; J gene: TRBJ1-3; D gene: NA; V gene: TRBV7-2; CDR3 DNA: TGTGCCAGCAGCTTAGCGTGGGGCTCTGGAAACACCATATATTTT; CDR3 protein: CASSLAWGSGNTIYF
clone size: NA; J gene: TRBJ2-3; D gene: NA; V gene: TRBV5-1; CDR3 DNA: TGCGCCAGCAGCTTGGCCCCCGGCGGGTCAGATACGCAGTATTTT; CDR3 protein: CASSLAPGGSDTQYF
clone size: NA; J gene: TRBJ1-1; D gene: NA; V gene: TRBV5-6; CDR3 DNA: TGTGCCAGCAGCCTACCTTTGGGTCCGGGATCGAACACTGAAGCTTTCTTT; CDR3 protein: CASSLPLGPGSNTEAFF
clone size: NA; J gene: TRBJ2-1; D gene: NA; V gene: TRBV19; CDR3 DNA: TGTGCCAGTAGTGTAGAAGCGGCGAGCTCCTACAATGAGCAGTTCTTC; CDR3 protein: CASSVEAASSYNEQFF
clone size: NA; J gene: TRBJ2-7; D gene: NA; V gene: TRBV5-1; CDR3 DNA: TGCGCCAGCAGCCCGACTCCAGGGAGCTCCTACGAGCAGTACTTC; CDR3 protein: CASSPTPGSSYEQYF
clone size: few; J gene: TRBJ2-3; D gene: TRBD2; V gene: TRBV9; CDR3 DNA: TGTGCCAGCAGCGTGAGCGGGAGGGAAGGCACAGATACGCAGTATTTT; CDR3 protein: CASSVSGREGTDTQYF
clone size: NA; J gene: TRBJ1-1; D gene: TRBD1; V gene: TRBV18; CDR3 DNA: TGTGCCAGCTCACCACCAAATCCTCACCGGGACAGGAGAAACACTGAAGCTTTCTTT; CDR3 protein: CASSPPNPHRDRRNTEAFF
clone size: NA; J gene: TRBJ1-6; D gene: NA; V gene: TRBV6-1; CDR3 DNA: TGTGCCAGCAGTGAAGCGCTTCGATCACCCCTCCACTTT; CDR3 protein: CASSEALRSPLHF